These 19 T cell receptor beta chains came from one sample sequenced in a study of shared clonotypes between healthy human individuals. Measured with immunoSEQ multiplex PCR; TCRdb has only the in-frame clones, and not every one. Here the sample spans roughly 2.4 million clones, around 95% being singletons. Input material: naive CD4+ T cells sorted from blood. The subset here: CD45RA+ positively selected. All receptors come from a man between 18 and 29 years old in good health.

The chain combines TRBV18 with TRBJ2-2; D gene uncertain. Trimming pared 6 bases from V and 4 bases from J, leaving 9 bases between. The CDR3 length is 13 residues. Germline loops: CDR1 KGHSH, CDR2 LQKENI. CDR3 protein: CASSLDLTGELFF. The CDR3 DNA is TGTGCCAGCTCCTTGGACCTCACCGGGGAGCTGTTTTTT.

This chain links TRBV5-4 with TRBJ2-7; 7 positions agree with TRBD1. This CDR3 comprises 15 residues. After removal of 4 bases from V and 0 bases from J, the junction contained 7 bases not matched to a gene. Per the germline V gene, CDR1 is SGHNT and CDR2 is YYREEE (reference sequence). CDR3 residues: CASSPSGTVSYEQYF. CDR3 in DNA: TGTGCCAGCAGCCCCTCCGGGACAGTCTCCTACGAGCAGTACTTC.

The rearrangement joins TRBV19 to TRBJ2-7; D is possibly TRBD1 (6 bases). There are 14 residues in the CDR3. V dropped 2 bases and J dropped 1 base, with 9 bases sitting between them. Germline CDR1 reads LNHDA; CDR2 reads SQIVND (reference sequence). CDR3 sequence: CASSISGVSYEQYF. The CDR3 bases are TGTGCCAGTAGTATATCAGGGGTTTCCTACGAGCAGTACTTC.

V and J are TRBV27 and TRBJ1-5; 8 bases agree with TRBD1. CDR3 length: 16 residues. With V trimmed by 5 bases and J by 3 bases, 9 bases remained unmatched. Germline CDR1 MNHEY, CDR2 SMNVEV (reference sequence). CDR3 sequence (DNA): TGTGCCAGCAGTCCCTCCGGACAGGGCAACAATCAGCCCCAGCATTTT. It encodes CASSPSGQGNNQPQHF.

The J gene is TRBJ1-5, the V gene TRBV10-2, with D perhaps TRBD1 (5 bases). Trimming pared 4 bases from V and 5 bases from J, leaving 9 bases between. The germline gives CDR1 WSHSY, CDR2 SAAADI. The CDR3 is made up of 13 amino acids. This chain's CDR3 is CASSGDSHQPQHF. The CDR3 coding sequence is TGCGCCAGCAGTGGAGACAGCCATCAGCCCCAGCATTTT.

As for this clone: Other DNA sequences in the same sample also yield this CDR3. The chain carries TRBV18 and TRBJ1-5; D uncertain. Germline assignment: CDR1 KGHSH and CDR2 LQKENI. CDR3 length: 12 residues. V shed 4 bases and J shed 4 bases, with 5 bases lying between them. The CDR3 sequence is CASSRPNQPQHF. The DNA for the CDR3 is TGTGCCAGCTCACGACCGAATCAGCCCCAGCATTTT.

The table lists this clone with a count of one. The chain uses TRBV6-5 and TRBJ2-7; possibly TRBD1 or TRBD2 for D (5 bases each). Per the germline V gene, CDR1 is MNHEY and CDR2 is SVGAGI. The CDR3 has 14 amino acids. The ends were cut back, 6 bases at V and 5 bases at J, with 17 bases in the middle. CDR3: CASSRTGPNHEQYF. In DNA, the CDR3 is TGTGCCAGCAGCCGGACGGGGCCAAACCACGAGCAGTACTTC.

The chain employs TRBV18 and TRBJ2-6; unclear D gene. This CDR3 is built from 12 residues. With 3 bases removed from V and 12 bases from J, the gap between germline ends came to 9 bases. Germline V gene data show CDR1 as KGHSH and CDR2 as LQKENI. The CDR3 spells CASSPSPAVLTF. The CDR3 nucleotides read TGTGCCAGCTCACCCTCTCCCGCCGTCCTGACTTTC.

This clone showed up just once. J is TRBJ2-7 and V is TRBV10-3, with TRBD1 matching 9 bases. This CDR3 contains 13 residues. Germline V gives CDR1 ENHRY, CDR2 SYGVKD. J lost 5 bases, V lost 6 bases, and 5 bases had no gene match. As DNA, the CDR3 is TGTGCCATCAGCTGGACAGGGGACCACGAGCAGTACTTC. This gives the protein CAISWTGDHEQYF.

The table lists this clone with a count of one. CDR3 amino acids: CASSPTGSSNQPQHF. The CDR3 DNA follows: TGTGCCAGCAGTCCGACAGGGTCGAGCAATCAGCCCCAGCATTTT. J is TRBJ1-5 and V is TRBV6-6; 7 nucleotides line up with TRBD1. The CDR3 is 15 amino acids. CDR1 and CDR2 from the germline V gene are MNHNY and SVGAGI (reference sequence). V gave up 5 bases and J gave up 1 base; unmatched junction bases: 5.

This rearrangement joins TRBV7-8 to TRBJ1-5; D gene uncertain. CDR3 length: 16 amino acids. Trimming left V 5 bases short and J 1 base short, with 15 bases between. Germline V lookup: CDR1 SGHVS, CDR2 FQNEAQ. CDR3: CASSPGNVGSNQPQHF. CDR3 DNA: TGTGCCAGCAGCCCCGGCAACGTGGGAAGCAATCAGCCCCAGCATTTT.

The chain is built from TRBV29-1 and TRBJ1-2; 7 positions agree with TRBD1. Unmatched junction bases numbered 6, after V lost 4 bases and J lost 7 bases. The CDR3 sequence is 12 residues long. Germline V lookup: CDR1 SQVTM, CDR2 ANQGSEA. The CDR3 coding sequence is TGCAGCGTTGTCGAGGGGGCAAGTGGCTACACCTTC. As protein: CSVVEGASGYTF.

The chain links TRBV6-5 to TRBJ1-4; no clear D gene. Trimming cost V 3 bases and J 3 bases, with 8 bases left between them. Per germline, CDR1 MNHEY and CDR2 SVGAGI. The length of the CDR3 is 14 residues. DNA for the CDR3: TGTGCCAGCAGTTATCGGATCTCTAATGAAAAACTGTTTTTT. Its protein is CASSYRISNEKLFF.

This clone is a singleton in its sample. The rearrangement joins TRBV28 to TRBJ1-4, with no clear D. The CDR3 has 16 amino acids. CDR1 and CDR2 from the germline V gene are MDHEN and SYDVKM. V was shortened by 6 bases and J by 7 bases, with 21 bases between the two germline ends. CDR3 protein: CASSPSAAAGGEKLFF. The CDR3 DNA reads TGTGCCAGCAGCCCCTCGGCGGCGGCGGGTGGTGAAAAACTGTTTTTT.

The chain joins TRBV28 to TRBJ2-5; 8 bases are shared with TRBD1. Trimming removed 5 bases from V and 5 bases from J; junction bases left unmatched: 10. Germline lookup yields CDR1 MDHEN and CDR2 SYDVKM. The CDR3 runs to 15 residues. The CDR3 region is CASSEGQVGVETQYF. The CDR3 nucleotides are TGTGCCAGCAGTGAGGGACAGGTTGGGGTTGAGACCCAGTACTTC.

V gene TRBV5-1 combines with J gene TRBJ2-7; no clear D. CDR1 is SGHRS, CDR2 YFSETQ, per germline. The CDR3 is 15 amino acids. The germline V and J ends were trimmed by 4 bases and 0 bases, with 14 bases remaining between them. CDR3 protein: CASSPSATISYEQYF. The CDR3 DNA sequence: TGCGCCAGCAGCCCCAGCGCAACTATCTCCTACGAGCAGTACTTC.

CDR3 sequence reads: CASSPGLAFYNEQFF. In DNA form, the CDR3 reads TGTGCCAGCAGTCCCGGACTAGCTTTCTACAATGAGCAGTTCTTC. V and J are TRBV27 and TRBJ2-1, with TRBD2 identical over 8 bases. Trimming took 5 bases from V and 3 from J; bases not matched to a gene: 6. The CDR3 has 15 amino acids. The germline V gene encodes CDR1 MNHEY and CDR2 SMNVEV (reference sequence).

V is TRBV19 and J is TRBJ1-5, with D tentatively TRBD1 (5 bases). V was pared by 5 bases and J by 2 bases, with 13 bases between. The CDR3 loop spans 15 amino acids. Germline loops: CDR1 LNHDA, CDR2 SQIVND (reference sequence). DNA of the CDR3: TGTGCCAGTAGTGTCGTGGGGCAGGGCAATCAGCCCCAGCATTTT. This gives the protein CASSVVGQGNQPQHF.

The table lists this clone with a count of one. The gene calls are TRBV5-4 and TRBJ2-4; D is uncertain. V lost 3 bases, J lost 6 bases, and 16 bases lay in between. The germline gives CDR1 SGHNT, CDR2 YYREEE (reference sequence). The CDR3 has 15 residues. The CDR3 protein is CASSYDRFPGNIQYF. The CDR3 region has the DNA TGTGCCAGCAGCTACGATCGATTTCCGGGAAACATTCAGTACTTC.